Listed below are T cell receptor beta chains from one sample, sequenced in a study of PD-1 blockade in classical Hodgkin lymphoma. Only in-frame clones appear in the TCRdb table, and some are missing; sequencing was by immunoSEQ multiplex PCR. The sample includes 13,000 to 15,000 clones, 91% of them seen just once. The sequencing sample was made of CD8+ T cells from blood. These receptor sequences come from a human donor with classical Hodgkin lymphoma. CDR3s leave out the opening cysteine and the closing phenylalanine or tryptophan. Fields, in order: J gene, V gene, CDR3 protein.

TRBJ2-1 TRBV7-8 ASSLRGGPYNEQF
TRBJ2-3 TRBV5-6 ASSLSDRPWDTQY
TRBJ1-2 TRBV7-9 ASSPSQVARGTNYGYT
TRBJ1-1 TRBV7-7 ASSVGLSDEAF
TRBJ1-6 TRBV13 ASSLGQGGSPLH
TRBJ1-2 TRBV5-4 ASTLGEGYT
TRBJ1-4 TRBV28 ASSFDGGTNEKLF
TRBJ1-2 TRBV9 ASSVDNYGYT
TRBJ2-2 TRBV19 ASNPSVGGELF
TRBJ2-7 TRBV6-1 ASSETLGDRGYEQY
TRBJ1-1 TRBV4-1 ASRLERAAGYEAF
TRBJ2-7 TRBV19 ASSMGTEREQY
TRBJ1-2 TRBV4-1 ASSQDIGDYGYT
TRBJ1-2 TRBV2 ASSDLGLSNYGYT
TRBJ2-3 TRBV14 ASSQDWTSGRGDTQY
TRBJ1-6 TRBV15 ATSYDGLVGSPLH
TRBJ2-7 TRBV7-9 ASNPASADEQY
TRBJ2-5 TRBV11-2 ASSFLADEGETQY
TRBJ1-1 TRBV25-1 ASSDRNTEAF
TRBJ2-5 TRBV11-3 ASSPAGGGREGETQY
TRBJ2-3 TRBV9 ASSVSRLAGTDTQY
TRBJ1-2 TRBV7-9 ASSSMGPGYT
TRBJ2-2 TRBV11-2 ASSASAGIHTGELF
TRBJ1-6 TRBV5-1 ASSFSEVRGSPLH
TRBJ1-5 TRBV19 ASSIWVQPQH
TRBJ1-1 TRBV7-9 ASSPEATEAF
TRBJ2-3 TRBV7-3 ASSLTGDTQY
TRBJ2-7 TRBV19 ASHPVGGLNSIEQY
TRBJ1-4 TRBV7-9 ASFFAGTNEKLF
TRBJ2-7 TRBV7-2 ASSVMTGHEQY
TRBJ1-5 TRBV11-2 ASSHIPGAGPSNQPQH
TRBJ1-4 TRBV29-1 SVSGLWGEKLF
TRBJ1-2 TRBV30 AWTDGDSYGYT
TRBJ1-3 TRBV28 ASSLLQGPGNTIY
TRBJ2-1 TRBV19 ASSELAVNEQF
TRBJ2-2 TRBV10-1 ASSEVRLSAGELF
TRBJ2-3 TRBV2 ASMWTETDTQY
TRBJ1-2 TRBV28 ASTIGTNYGYT
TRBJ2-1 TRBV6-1 ASSDGLAGTYNEQF
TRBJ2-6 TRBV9 ASSFFPLSGANVLT
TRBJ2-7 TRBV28 ASNGYSVAVDGQY
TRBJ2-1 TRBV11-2 ASSLEIAGDYNEQF
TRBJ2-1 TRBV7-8 ASSLGGLAHSYNEQF
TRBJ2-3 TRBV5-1 ASSLSSGRIEDTQY
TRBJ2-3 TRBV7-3 ASSPGTSGVFTDTQY
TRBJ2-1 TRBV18 ASSHQYLSGLGQYNEQF
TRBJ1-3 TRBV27 ASSSVQPGNTIY
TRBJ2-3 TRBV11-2 ASSGESSTDTQY
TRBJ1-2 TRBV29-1 SVTQGDYGYT
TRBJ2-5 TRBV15 ATSREQALQETQY
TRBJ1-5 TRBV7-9 ASSLTDSNQPQH
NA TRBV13 ASSSQVSTRYEQY
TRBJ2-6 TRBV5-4 ASSLPSAGTNVLT
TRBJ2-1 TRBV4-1 ASSQLAESRNEQF